The T cell receptor (beta chain) described here comes from a study of post-analysis software for immune sequencing data (dated by TCRdb to between 2014 and 2017). In terms of the full investigation: The recorded disease courses included relapsing-remitting, secondary progressive and progressive-relapsing multiple sclerosis, and some patients had no subtype annotation. The multiple sclerosis patient repertoires were compared with about a dozen previously published healthy control repertoires from donors aged roughly 6 to 25 years. A subset of samples was prepared in parallel using single-end sample barcoding, then pooled and co-amplified after Illumina adapter ligation.

To demonstrate the VDJtools post-analysis software, the study profiled TCR beta repertoires from the peripheral blood of 10 to 15 young patients with multiple sclerosis. The multiple sclerosis patients were children and adolescents between roughly 6 and 16 years of age. With regard to this clonotype: Its antigen specificity is not known. The sample holds no much larger clone one base away, and base qualities are not on file.

Findings and caveats that apply to the study as a whole: Significantly higher frequencies in patients than in controls were found for roughly five TRBV segments, including TRBV5-6, TRBV5-1 and TRBV20-1. The multiple sclerosis patient group was slightly younger than the control group. Significantly lower normalized Chao1 diversity was found in multiple sclerosis patients than in controls, suggesting substantial peripheral T-cell clonal expansion. When samples were clustered directly using the F measure, samples prepared in the same batch co-clustered strongly, which prompted a batch-effect correction.

CDR1 SQVTM and CDR2 ANQGSEA are derived from the germline V gene. From V the trimming removes 4 bases and from J it removes 8 bases, while the gene matches leave 7 bases of the junction unaccounted for. The CDR3, from cysteine to phenylalanine, totals 12 residues. Here the CDR3 DNA is all that survives: 36 bases in frame from base 1. Receptor amplification or capture employed PCR. Data came from an Illumina HiSeq 2500. To reduce PCR and sequencing biases, unique molecular identifiers were incorporated into the TCR beta cDNA libraries. Roughly 0.5 million cDNA molecules were obtained per 1 to 10 million input T cells, so each molecule approximated one T cell. The same protocol used for the earlier healthy control dataset was applied to prepare and sequence the patient libraries. Samples belonging to the same batch were prepared together, multiplexed and sequenced on a shared HiSeq lane. The published analysis was carried out like this. MIGEC was used to process the raw barcoded reads, and molecular identifier groups with only a single read were discarded before consensus assembly and CDR3 extraction. VDJtools was used for post-analysis of the clonotype tables, with diversity normalized by down-sampling every dataset to the smallest sample size. Repertoire overlap clustering matched CDR3 amino acid but not nucleotide sequences to correct batch-related cross-sample contamination. TCRdb reprocessing: public reads trimmed at Q25 with fastp, clones called with MiXCR, in-frame beta chains kept. Every entry covers one CDR3 protein and lists the most common genes and DNA from its rows. TCRdb, not the original authors, processed these V and J calls. This sample holds more than 500,000 distinct CDR3 sequences; around 34% were observed only once. In total, the top ten clones hold less than 6% of the sample.

The sequence was collected from a girl younger than 18 with multiple sclerosis. The V gene is TRBV29-1 and the J gene is TRBJ1-2, and TRBD1 aligns with 7 junction nucleotides. Sequencing used blood. The DNA is TGCAGCGTTGTGGGGGGGACAGTAGGCTACACCTTC. This is translated as CSVVGGTVGYTF.